This passage covers 20 T cell receptor beta chains from one sample sequenced in a study of blood T cell repertoires in COVID-19. The method was immunoSEQ multiplex PCR; TCRdb's version includes in-frame clones alone and lacks a portion of them. This table holds about 200,000 clones, about nine tenths found once. Input material: peripheral blood. The origin of the receptors is a man between 18 and 29 years old with active or convalescent COVID-19.

This chain connects TRBV14 to TRBJ2-7; TRBD2 matches at 9 bases. Trimming at V came to 0 bases and at J to 2 bases, leaving 5 bases not matched to a gene. Germline CDR1 is SGHDN and CDR2 is FVKESK. The length of the CDR3 is 16 residues. CDR3 DNA sequence: TGTGCCAGCAGCCAAGAGGGCGGGAGGGGGGCCTACGAGCAGTACTTC. Translating it yields CASSQEGGRGAYEQYF.

The gene calls are TRBV5-4 and TRBJ2-7; D remains unclear. There are 12 residues in the CDR3. V lost 2 bases and J lost 1, with 4 bases in between. CDR1 is SGHNT and CDR2 is YYREEE in the germline V gene (reference sequence). This CDR3 is CASSFSSYEQYF. DNA of the CDR3: TGTGCCAGCAGCTTTTCGTCCTACGAGCAGTACTTC.

This chain connects TRBV5-4 to TRBJ2-1; TRBD2 agrees at 16 bases. From germline, CDR1 is SGHNT and CDR2 YYREEE (reference sequence). The CDR3 contains 15 residues. J was trimmed by 12 bases and V by 4 bases; bases with no gene match: 7. The CDR3 DNA reads as TGTGCCAGCAGCACTGGGACTAGCGGGGGGGCCGGGCAGTTCTTC. Protein: CASSTGTSGGAGQFF.

The chain links TRBV19 to TRBJ2-5, with 10 bases identical to TRBD2. CDR1 is LNHDA and CDR2 is SQIVND in the germline V gene (reference sequence). The CDR3 length is 15 residues. After removal of 6 bases from V and 5 bases from J, the junction contained 9 bases not matched to a gene. The CDR3 loop reads CASRPQRGGPETQYF. The CDR3 bases are TGTGCCAGTAGGCCTCAGCGGGGGGGCCCGGAGACCCAGTACTTC.

The chain links TRBV6-5 to TRBJ1-3, with D maybe TRBD1 (5 bases). CDR3 length equals 13 residues. Per the germline V gene, CDR1 is MNHEY and CDR2 is SVGAGI. This CDR3 is CAAGVSSGNTIYF. The CDR3 DNA reads as TGTGCTGCGGGGGTGAGCTCTGGAAACACCATATATTTT.

This chain joins TRBV28 and TRBJ1-1, with D perhaps TRBD1 (6 bases). The length of the CDR3 is 13 residues. The V end lost 6 bases, the J end lost 7 bases, and 15 bases lay between the germline ends. Germline lookup yields CDR1 MDHEN and CDR2 SYDVKM. The DNA for the CDR3 is TGTGCCAGCAGGGAAGGGGGGGTGAGTGAAGCTTTCTTT. This translates into CASREGGVSEAFF.

The chain carries TRBV5-1 and TRBJ1-5, with D possibly being TRBD1 (5 bases). The CDR3 runs to 13 residues. Germline values: CDR1 SGHRS, CDR2 YFSETQ. V was clipped by 1 base and J by 9 bases, with 11 bases between them. The CDR3 loop is CASSLPGYRPQHF. DNA for the CDR3: TGCGCCAGCAGCTTGCCAGGGTATAGGCCCCAGCATTTT.

The chain is built from TRBV3-1 (or the pseudogene TRBV3-2) and TRBJ2-3; TRBD2 matches 7 bases. The CDR3 is 16 residues long. Germline assignment: CDR1 LGHDT and CDR2 YNNKEL (reference sequence). Trimming removed 5 bases from V and 0 bases from J; junction bases left unmatched: 8. The CDR3 region has the DNA TGTGCCAGCAGCACGGGCGGGGGACCTAGCACAGATACGCAGTATTTT. Translation gives CASSTGGGPSTDTQYF.

The genes are TRBV19 and TRBJ1-2; 8 bases align to TRBD1. V shed 7 bases, J shed 4 bases, and the junction held 5 bases outside the gene matches. Germline loops: CDR1 LNHDA, CDR2 SQIVND (reference sequence). This CDR3 has 13 residues. CDR3: CASTDRESYGYTF. CDR3 in DNA: TGTGCCAGTACGGACAGGGAGTCCTATGGCTACACCTTC.

This clone turned up a few times. The chain uses TRBV30 and TRBJ1-1; 8 bases are shared with TRBD1. From germline, CDR1 is GTSNPN and CDR2 SVGIG (reference sequence). V dropped 5 bases and J dropped 5; count of bases not matched to a gene: 4. The CDR3 is 12 residues long. The CDR3 DNA sequence: TGTGCCTGGGGACAGGGTCGTACTGAAGCTTTCTTT. Encoded protein: CAWGQGRTEAFF. Full variable domain (remainder filled in from reference TRBV30 and TRBJ1-1): SQTIHQWPATLVQPVGSPLSLECTVEGTSNPNLYWYRQAAGRGLQLLFYSVGIGQISSEVPQNLSASRPQDRQFILSSKKLLLSDSGFYLCAWGQGRTEAFFGQGTRLTVV.

V usage is TRBV9 and J usage is TRBJ2-3; 7 bases align to TRBD2. J lost 4 bases, V lost 3 bases, and 11 bases had no gene match. CDR1 and CDR2 from the germline V gene are SGDLS and YYNGEE. The CDR3 is made up of 16 amino acids. The CDR3 nucleotides read TGTGCCAGCAGCGCAGCGGGGACCCCGCCGTCAGATACGCAGTATTTT. Translated, it gives CASSAAGTPPSDTQYF.

The genes are TRBV7-2 and TRBJ1-6; no firm D call. This CDR3 contains 13 residues. Trimming shortened V by 3 bases and J by 6 bases, and 6 bases separated the two germline ends. Germline V gene sequence: CDR1 SGHTA, CDR2 FQGNSA. CDR3: CASSFSVNSPLHF. The CDR3 DNA reads as TGTGCCAGCAGCTTTTCCGTTAATTCACCCCTCCACTTT.

The chain has TRBV5-5 and TRBJ2-3; possibly TRBD2 for D (5 bases). The CDR3 contains 17 residues. Germline V CDR1 and CDR2: SGHKS, YYEKEE (reference sequence). Trimming took 3 bases from V and 2 from J, leaving 19 bases between them. CDR3 region: CASSWGFFVGDTDTQYF. The CDR3 DNA reads as TGTGCCAGCAGCTGGGGTTTCTTTGTGGGAGACACAGATACGCAGTATTTT.

The V and J genes are TRBV5-4 and TRBJ1-1; 9 nucleotides align to TRBD1. J lost 4 bases, V lost 4 bases, and 5 bases had no gene match. This CDR3 has 14 residues. CDR1 and CDR2 from the germline V gene are SGHNT and YYREEE (reference sequence). CDR3 residues: CASSLQGAGTEAFF. DNA for the CDR3: TGTGCCAGCAGCCTACAGGGGGCTGGCACTGAAGCTTTCTTT.

The chain carries TRBV6-6 and TRBJ1-5, with D perhaps matching TRBD1 (6 bases). This CDR3 spans 14 amino acids. The germline V gene encodes CDR1 MNHNY and CDR2 SVGAGI (reference sequence). V lost 1 base and J lost 4, with 8 bases in between. The CDR3 nucleotides read TGTGCCAGCAGTTACTTAGGACAGAATCAGCCCCAGCATTTT. Protein sequence: CASSYLGQNQPQHF.

This clone was found once. This chain uses TRBV5-4 with TRBJ1-2, with D perhaps TRBD1 (6 bases). Trimming took 0 bases from V and 7 from J, leaving 13 bases between them. CDR1 is SGHNT and CDR2 is YYREEE in the germline V gene (reference sequence). The CDR3 has 14 amino acids. DNA of the CDR3: TGTGCCAGCAGCTTGGTCAGGGGCGCGGGTGGCTACACCTTC. Translated: CASSLVRGAGGYTF. Supplemented by reference TRBV5-4 and TRBJ1-2, the full variable domain reads ETGVTQSPTHLIKTRGQQVTLRCSSQSGHNTVSWYQQALGQGPQFIFQYYREEENGRGNFPPRFSGLQFPNYSSELNVNALELDDSALYLCASSLVRGAGGYTFGSGTRLTVV.

V and J are TRBV9 and TRBJ1-2; TRBD1 agrees at 7 bases. This CDR3 is 14 amino acids long. Germline values: CDR1 SGDLS, CDR2 YYNGEE. The V segment lost 0 bases and the J segment 8 bases; nucleotides outside the gene matches: 7. The DNA for the CDR3 is TGTGCCAGCAGCGTAGAATCCACAGGGGTGGGCTACACCTTC. Protein sequence: CASSVESTGVGYTF.

This chain uses TRBV7-3 with TRBJ1-2; a possible D gene is TRBD1 (5 bases). Germline CDR1 SGHTA, CDR2 FQGTGA. V lost 5 bases and J 3 bases, leaving 10 bases between the germline ends. The CDR3 length is 13 residues. This chain's CDR3 is CASSQGGDYGYTF. The CDR3, as DNA: TGTGCCAGCAGCCAGGGTGGGGACTATGGCTACACCTTC.

The chain employs TRBV5-4 and TRBJ1-2, with a tentative D call TRBD1 (5 bases). The ends were cut back, 0 bases at V and 4 bases at J, with 10 bases in the middle. The CDR3 has 14 amino acids. CDR1 and CDR2 (germline): SGHNT, YYREEE (reference sequence). This chain's CDR3 is CASSLGGAPYGYTF. The CDR3 DNA reads TGTGCCAGCAGCTTGGGGGGCGCCCCCTATGGCTACACCTTC.

Comments on this clone: An end of the junction differs from the germline gene, which may be a read error. V is TRBV3-1 (or the pseudogene TRBV3-2) and J is TRBJ2-7, with 12 bases matching TRBD2. The CDR3 length is 13 residues. Germline V gene data show CDR1 as LGHDT and CDR2 as YNNKEL (reference sequence). CDR3 sequence reads: CASSLGTSGLLDF. CDR3 DNA: TGTGCCAGCAGCCTAGGGACTAGCGGGCTTTTAGACTTC.